This T cell receptor beta chain was recovered during a study of T cell responses to AZD1222 COVID-19 vaccine. Generated by immunoSEQ multiplex PCR, the TCRdb table keeps only in-frame clones and is missing some. The table shows around 120,000 clones, with 70% to 90% occurring only once. Findings of the study overall: Donors in the cohort were predominantly white British and more often female, and clonal diversity was possibly underestimated. Repertoires were sampled only after the peak T cell response. Regions left unmutated in variants are reportedly the target of nearly half of spike-specific TCRs. Spike-wide vaccine-associated CD4 TCRs dominated at 160-218 and 743-854.

This CDR3 contains 16 residues. With 4 bases clipped from V and 1 base from J, the junction kept 2 bases outside the gene matches. Per germline, CDR1 KGHDR and CDR2 SFDVKD. Concerning this clone: What it binds is unknown.

The TCR comes from an adult in good health. The rearrangement links TRBV24-1 to TRBJ1-5; 11 bases agree with TRBD1. The starting material was peripheral blood, obtained on day 0 of MenACWY control vaccination. Here the CDR3 reads CATSDRDRGSNQPQHF. CDR3 nucleotide sequence: TGTGCCACCAGTGACCGGGACAGGGGGAGCAATCAGCCCCAGCATTTT.